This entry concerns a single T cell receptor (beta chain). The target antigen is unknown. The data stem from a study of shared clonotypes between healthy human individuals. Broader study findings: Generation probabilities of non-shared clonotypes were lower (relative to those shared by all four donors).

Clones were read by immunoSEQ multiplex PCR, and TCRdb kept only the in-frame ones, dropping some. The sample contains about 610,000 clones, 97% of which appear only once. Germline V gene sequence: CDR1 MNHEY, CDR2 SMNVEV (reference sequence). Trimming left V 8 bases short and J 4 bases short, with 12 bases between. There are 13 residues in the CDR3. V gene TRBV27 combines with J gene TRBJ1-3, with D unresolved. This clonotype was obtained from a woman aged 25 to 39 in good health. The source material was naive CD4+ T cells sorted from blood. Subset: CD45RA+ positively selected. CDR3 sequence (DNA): TGTGCCAGCGGGCTGGAGGGAGGAAACACCATATATTTT. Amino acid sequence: CASGLEGGNTIYF.